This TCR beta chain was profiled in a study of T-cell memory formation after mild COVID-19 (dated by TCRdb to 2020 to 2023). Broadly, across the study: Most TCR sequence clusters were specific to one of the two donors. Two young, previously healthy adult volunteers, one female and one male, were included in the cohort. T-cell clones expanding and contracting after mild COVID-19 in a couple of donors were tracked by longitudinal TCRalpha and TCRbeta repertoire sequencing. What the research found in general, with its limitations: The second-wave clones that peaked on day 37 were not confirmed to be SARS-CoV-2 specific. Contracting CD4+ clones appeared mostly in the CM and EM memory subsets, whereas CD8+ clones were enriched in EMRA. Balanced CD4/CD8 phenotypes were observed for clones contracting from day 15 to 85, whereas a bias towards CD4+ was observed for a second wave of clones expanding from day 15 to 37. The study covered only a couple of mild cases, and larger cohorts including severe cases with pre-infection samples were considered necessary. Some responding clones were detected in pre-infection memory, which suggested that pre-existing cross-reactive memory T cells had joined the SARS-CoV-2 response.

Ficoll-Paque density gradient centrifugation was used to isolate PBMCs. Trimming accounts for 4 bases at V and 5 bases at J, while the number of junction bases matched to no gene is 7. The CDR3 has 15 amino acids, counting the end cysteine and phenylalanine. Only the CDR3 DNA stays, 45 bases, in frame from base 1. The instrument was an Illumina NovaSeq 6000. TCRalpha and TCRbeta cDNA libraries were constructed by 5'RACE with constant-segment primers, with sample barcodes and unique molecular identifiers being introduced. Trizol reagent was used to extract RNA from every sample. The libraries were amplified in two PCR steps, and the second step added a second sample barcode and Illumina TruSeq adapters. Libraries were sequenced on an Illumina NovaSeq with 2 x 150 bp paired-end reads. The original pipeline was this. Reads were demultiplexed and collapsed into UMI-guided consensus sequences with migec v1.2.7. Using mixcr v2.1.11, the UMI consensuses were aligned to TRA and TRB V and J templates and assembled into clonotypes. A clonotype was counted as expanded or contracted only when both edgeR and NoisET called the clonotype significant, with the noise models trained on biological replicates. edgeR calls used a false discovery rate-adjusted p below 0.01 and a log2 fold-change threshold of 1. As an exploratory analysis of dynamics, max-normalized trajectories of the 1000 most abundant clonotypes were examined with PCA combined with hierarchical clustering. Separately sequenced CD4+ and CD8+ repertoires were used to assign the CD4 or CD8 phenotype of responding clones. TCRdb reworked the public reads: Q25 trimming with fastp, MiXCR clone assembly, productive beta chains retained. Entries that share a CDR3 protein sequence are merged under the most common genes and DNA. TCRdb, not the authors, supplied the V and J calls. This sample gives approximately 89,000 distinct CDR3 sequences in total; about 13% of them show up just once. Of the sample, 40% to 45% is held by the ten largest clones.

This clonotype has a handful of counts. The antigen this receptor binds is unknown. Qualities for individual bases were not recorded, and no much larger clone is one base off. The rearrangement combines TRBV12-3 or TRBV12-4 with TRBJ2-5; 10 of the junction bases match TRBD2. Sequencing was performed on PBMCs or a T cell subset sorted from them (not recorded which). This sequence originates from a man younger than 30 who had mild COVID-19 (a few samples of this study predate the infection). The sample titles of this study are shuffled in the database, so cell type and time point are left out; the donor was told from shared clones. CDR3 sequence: CASSWEAGGHETQYF. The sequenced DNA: TGTGCCAGCAGTTGGGAAGCGGGGGGGCACGAGACCCAGTACTTC.